Below, 25 T cell receptor beta chains from the same sample are listed, as sequenced in a study of post-analysis software for immune sequencing data. Study findings and constraints: Elevated frequency relative to controls characterized roughly five TRBV segments in patients, TRBV5-6, TRBV5-1 and TRBV20-1 among them.

Which antigens these TCRs recognize remains unknown. cDNA libraries for TCR beta contained unique molecular identifiers. In TCRdb, the PCR reads were re-called with MiXCR into one record per CDR3 protein. The sample holds more than 500,000 distinct CDR3 sequences, about a third seen once. The sequencing input was blood. These receptors were collected from a girl aged 2-17 years with multiple sclerosis.

Only a few counts were recorded for this clonotype. V gene TRBV5-1 combines with J gene TRBJ1-2; D gene unclear. V dropped 3 bases and J dropped 2 bases, with 8 bases sitting between them. CDR1 is SGHRS, CDR2 YFSETQ, per germline. The CDR3 is 13 amino acids. CDR3 nucleotide sequence: TGCGCCAGCAGCTCCGGGGAAAACTATGGCTACACCTTC. Amino acid sequence: CASSSGENYGYTF. The variable domain in full, with the rest retrieved from reference TRBV5-1 and TRBJ1-2, is KAGVTQTPRYLIKTRGQQVTLSCSPISGHRSVSWYQQTPGQGLQFLFEYFSETQRNKGNFPGRFSGRQFSNSRSEMNVSTLELGDSALYLCASSSGENYGYTFGSGTRLTVV.

This clonotype was detected once. It may be a read error: a sequence one base away is much more abundant. This rearrangement joins TRBV12-3 or TRBV12-4 to TRBJ2-3; possible D gene TRBD2, 6 bases. The CDR3 extends over 16 amino acids. The CDR3 DNA is TGTGCCGGCAGTTTTACGATAGCGGCTAGCACAGATACGCAGTATTTT. The encoded protein is CAGSFTIAASTDTQYF.

Many counts were recorded for this clonotype. This rearrangement joins TRBV9 to TRBJ2-7; possible D gene TRBD1, 5 bases. CDR1 is SGDLS and CDR2 is YYNGEE in the germline V gene. The V and J ends lost 2 bases and 5 bases respectively, with 14 bases between them. CDR3 length: 14 amino acids. CDR3 nucleotide sequence: TGTGCCAGCAGCGTTCAGGGAACATCCGACGAGCAGTACTTC. Residues: CASSVQGTSDEQYF. The full variable domain, in which reference TRBV9 and TRBJ2-7 provide the parts outside the CDR3, is DSGVTQTPKHLITATGQRVTLRCSPRSGDLSVYWYQQSLDQGLQFLIQYYNGEERAKGNILERFSAQQFPDLHSELNLSSLELGDSALYFCASSVQGTSDEQYFGPGTRLTVT.

This clonotype was observed a few times. The V gene is TRBV7-2, the J gene TRBJ2-4; D possibly corresponds to TRBD2 (6 bases). This CDR3 comprises 15 residues. V was shortened by 5 bases and J by 0 bases, with 11 bases between the two germline ends. The V gene's germline CDR1 is SGHTA and CDR2 FQGNSA. The CDR3 is CASSNGGLAKNIQYF. The CDR3 nucleotides read TGTGCCAGCAGCAACGGGGGTCTAGCCAAAAACATTCAGTACTTC.

The CDR3 sequence: CATVGGGPTDTQYF. The CDR3 nucleotides are TGTGCCACCGTCGGCGGGGGCCCAACAGATACGCAGTATTTT. V gene TRBV24-1 combines with J gene TRBJ2-3, with D maybe TRBD2 (7 bases). V lost 9 bases and J lost 3, with 15 bases in between. Germline V CDR1 and CDR2: KGHDR, SFDVKD. The CDR3 has 14 amino acids.

This clonotype was seen more than once but under ten times. This chain joins TRBV3-1 and TRBJ2-6, with D hard to call. Between the trimmed V and J ends, which lost 1 base and 0 bases, there was a span of 10 bases. The CDR3 consists of 17 residues. The V gene's germline CDR1 is LGHDT and CDR2 YNNKEL (reference sequence). This CDR3 is CASSQAVWGSGANVLTF. DNA of the CDR3: TGTGCCAGCAGCCAAGCGGTATGGGGCTCTGGGGCCAACGTCCTGACTTTC.

The chain links TRBV6-5 to TRBJ2-1; TRBD2 aligns across 13 bases. Germline lookup yields CDR1 MNHEY and CDR2 SVGAGI. This CDR3 has 14 amino acids. The V segment lost 6 bases and the J segment 5 bases; nucleotides outside the gene matches: 1. CDR3 nucleotides: TGTGCCAGCAGAGGGACTAGCGGGGACAATGAGCAGTTCTTC. Translated: CASRGTSGDNEQFF.

This clonotype appeared a few times. The rearrangement links TRBV7-2 to TRBJ2-1; D is perhaps TRBD1 or TRBD2 (6 bases each). The germline V gene encodes CDR1 SGHTA and CDR2 FQGNSA. The CDR3 length is 16 residues. The V and J ends lost 1 base and 4 bases respectively, with 14 bases between them. CDR3 amino acids: CASSLGGADPYNEQFF. CDR3 nucleotide sequence: TGTGCCAGCAGCTTAGGGGGGGCGGACCCTTACAATGAGCAGTTCTTC.

The rearrangement links TRBV10-3 to TRBJ2-5; D might be TRBD2 (6 bases). The CDR3 is made up of 15 amino acids. The germline CDR1 and CDR2 sequences are ENHRY and SYGVKD. Deletions cut 3 bases from V and 3 bases from J, with 14 bases between. The CDR3 loop is CAISEGLREEETQYF. CDR3 DNA: TGTGCCATCAGTGAAGGGCTCAGGGAGGAAGAGACCCAGTACTTC.

The J gene is TRBJ2-3, the V gene TRBV7-6; D ambiguous. V gave up 0 bases and J gave up 0 bases, with 10 bases separating them. This CDR3 contains 16 residues. Germline V gene data show CDR1 as SGHVS and CDR2 as FNYEAQ. This chain's CDR3 is CASSLARRTSTDTQYF. The CDR3 nucleotides read TGTGCCAGCAGCTTAGCGCGCCGAACTAGCACAGATACGCAGTATTTT.

There are many counts of this clonotype. The gene calls are TRBV29-1 and TRBJ2-1; D not certain. V was cut by 3 bases and J by 8 bases, with 8 bases left in between. The germline gives CDR1 SQVTM, CDR2 ANQGSEA. The CDR3 runs to 11 residues. The CDR3 sequence: CSVEKDDEQFF. The DNA of the CDR3 is TGCAGCGTTGAGAAGGACGATGAGCAGTTCTTC.

The V call is TRBV6-1, the J call TRBJ1-2; 8 nucleotides agree with TRBD1. The CDR3 sequence is 16 residues long. Per the germline V gene, CDR1 is MNHNS and CDR2 is SASEGT. The ends lost 8 bases at V and 0 bases at J; junction bases unmatched: 11. This CDR3 is CASGRTGQGANYGYTF. In DNA, the CDR3 is TGTGCCAGCGGGAGGACAGGGCAGGGAGCTAACTATGGCTACACCTTC.

Here the CDR3 reads CASSFLGQGSYEQYF. For the CDR3, the DNA is TGTGCCAGCAGCTTTTTGGGGCAGGGTTCCTACGAGCAGTACTTC. The gene calls are TRBV5-6 and TRBJ2-7; TRBD1 might be the D (5 bases). In germline, CDR1 is SGHDT, CDR2 YYEEEE. The length of the CDR3 is 15 residues. Trimming cost V 2 bases and J 1 base, with 13 bases left between them.

The chain couples TRBV7-3 to TRBJ2-7; D tentatively reads TRBD1 or TRBD2 (5 bases each). V was pared by 4 bases and J by 0 bases, with 13 bases between. The length of the CDR3 is 15 residues. Germline values: CDR1 SGHTA, CDR2 FQGTGA. The CDR3 protein is CASSSFGGDSYEQYF. CDR3 DNA: TGTGCCAGCAGCTCCTTTGGGGGTGACTCCTACGAGCAGTACTTC. The variable domain in full, completed from reference TRBV7-3 and TRBJ2-7, reads GAGVSQTPSNKVTEKGKYVELRCDPISGHTALYWYRQSLGQGPEFLIYFQGTGAADDSGLPNDRFFAVRPEGSVSTLKIQRTERGDSAVYLCASSSFGGDSYEQYFGPGTRLTVT.

This clonotype has a handful of counts. The chain couples TRBV27 to TRBJ1-3, with D perhaps TRBD1 (5 bases). The CDR3 totals 16 residues. The germline V gene encodes CDR1 MNHEY and CDR2 SMNVEV (reference sequence). Trimming took off 5 bases at V and 0 bases at J, with 14 bases between the two ends. CDR3 DNA sequence: TGTGCCAGCAGTCCCTCGGGACGTATCTCTGGAAACACCATATATTTT. This encodes CASSPSGRISGNTIYF.

This clonotype was found a few times. This chain uses TRBV6-5 with TRBJ2-5; D may match TRBD1 or TRBD2 (5 bases each). The CDR3 spans 13 residues. The V gene's germline CDR1 is MNHEY and CDR2 SVGAGI. V was shortened by 7 bases and J by 5 bases, with 14 bases between the two germline ends. CDR3 in DNA: TGTGCCAGCAATTCCGGGGCAGGGGAGACCCAGTACTTC. Translated: CASNSGAGETQYF.

J is TRBJ2-7 and V is TRBV15, with D maybe TRBD2 (6 bases). The CDR3 contains 16 residues. The germline V gene encodes CDR1 LNHNV and CDR2 YYDKDF (reference sequence). Trimming stripped 2 bases from V and 10 bases from J, with 24 bases between. The CDR3 nucleotides read TGTGCCACCAGCAGACCGGGACTCCCTAACGAAATGGGTCAGTACTTC. It encodes CATSRPGLPNEMGQYF.

This clonotype was seen more than once but under ten times. The V and J genes are TRBV7-2 and TRBJ1-2, with D uncertain. Germline V CDR1 and CDR2: SGHTA, FQGNSA. This CDR3 comprises 11 residues. V was shortened by 8 bases and J by 8 bases, with 12 bases between the two germline ends. For the CDR3, the DNA is TGTGCCAGCCCTTCGCCCGCAGGCTACACCTTC. This encodes CASPSPAGYTF.

CDR3 residues: CASSKTGGLQPQHF. CDR3 coding DNA: TGTGCCAGCAGTAAGACAGGGGGCCTTCAGCCCCAGCATTTT. This chain links TRBV12-3 or TRBV12-4 with TRBJ1-5, with TRBD1 identical over 10 bases. The CDR3 contains 14 residues. V shed 5 bases and J 6 bases; nucleotides not matched to a gene: 4.

In this sample, this clonotype turned up once. This could be a read error, since a much larger clone is one nucleotide away. This rearrangement joins TRBV5-1 to TRBJ2-2, with D tentatively TRBD2 (5 bases). Germline V lookup: CDR1 SGHRS, CDR2 YFSETQ. This CDR3 has 15 residues. CDR3 nucleotide sequence: TGCGTCAGCAGCTTGGACGGGGCGAACACCGGGGAGCTGTTTTTT. It yields the protein CVSSLDGANTGELFF.

This clonotype was observed a few times. The chain uses TRBV7-9 and TRBJ2-5, with D possibly TRBD2 on 7 matching bases. The V and J ends lost 5 bases and 2 bases respectively, with 18 bases between them. CDR1 is SEHNR and CDR2 is FQNEAQ in the germline V gene (reference sequence). The CDR3 loop spans 16 amino acids. The CDR3: CASSRATGGQQETQYF. The CDR3 coding sequence is TGTGCCAGCAGCAGAGCGACCGGGGGGCAGCAAGAGACCCAGTACTTC.

Of note for this clonotype: At one of its ends the junction is not consistent with the germline gene, which may arise from a read error. The J gene is TRBJ1-5, the V gene TRBV20-1; possible D gene TRBD1, 5 bases. Looked up from germline, CDR1 is DFQATT and CDR2 is SNEGSKA (reference sequence). CDR3 length: 16 residues. In DNA, the CDR3 is TGCAGTGCTGGAGATTGGGCGGGGGGAAGGAATCAGCCCCAGCATTTT. Protein sequence: CSAGDWAGGRNQPQHF.

The gene calls are TRBV20-1 and TRBJ2-5; the match to TRBD1 covers 9 bases. This CDR3 spans 17 amino acids. V was clipped by 0 bases and J by 11 bases; unmatched bases: 19. Germline CDR1 reads DFQATT; CDR2 reads SNEGSKA (reference sequence). In nucleotides, the CDR3 is TGCAGTGCTAGAGATCAGAGTTCCGGGACAGGGCTGGATGAGCAGTACTTC. It yields the protein CSARDQSSGTGLDEQYF.

The chain uses TRBV24-1 and TRBJ2-1; TRBD2 aligns across 10 bases. The trim removed 0 bases at V and 7 bases at J, leaving 5 bases unmatched. Germline CDR1 reads KGHDR; CDR2 reads SFDVKD. This CDR3 has 16 residues. The CDR3, as DNA: TGTGCCACCAGTGATTTGATAGCGGGGGGCGAAAATGAGCAGTTCTTC. This translates into CATSDLIAGGENEQFF.

This rearrangement joins TRBV20-1 to TRBJ2-2; D remains ambiguous. The CDR3 covers 11 residues. V lost 1 base, J lost 12 bases, and 9 bases lay in between. Germline CDR1 reads DFQATT; CDR2 reads SNEGSKA (reference sequence). DNA for the CDR3: TGCAGTGCTAGAGTGGTGACAAAGCTGTTTTTT. This translates into CSARVVTKLFF.